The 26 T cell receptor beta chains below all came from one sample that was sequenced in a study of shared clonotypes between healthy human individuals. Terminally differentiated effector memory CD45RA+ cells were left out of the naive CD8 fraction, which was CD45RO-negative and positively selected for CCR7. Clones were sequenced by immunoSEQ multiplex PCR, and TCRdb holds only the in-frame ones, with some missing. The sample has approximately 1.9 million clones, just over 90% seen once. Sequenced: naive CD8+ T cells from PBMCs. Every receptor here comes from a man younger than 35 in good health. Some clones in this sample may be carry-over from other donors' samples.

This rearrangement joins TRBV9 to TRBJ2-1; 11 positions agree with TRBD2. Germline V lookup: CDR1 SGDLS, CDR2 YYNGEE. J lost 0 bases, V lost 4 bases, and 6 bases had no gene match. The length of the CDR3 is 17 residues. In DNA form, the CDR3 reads TGTGCCAGCAGCCTAGGGACTAGCGGAGCCTCCTACAATGAGCAGTTCTTC. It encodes CASSLGTSGASYNEQFF.

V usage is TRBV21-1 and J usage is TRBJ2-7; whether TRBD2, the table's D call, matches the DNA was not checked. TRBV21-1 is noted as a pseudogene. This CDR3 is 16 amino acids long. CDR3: CASSKAAGEHSYEQYF. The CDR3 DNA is TGTGCCAGCAGCAAAGCGGCCGGGGAGCACTCCTACGAGCAGTACTTC.

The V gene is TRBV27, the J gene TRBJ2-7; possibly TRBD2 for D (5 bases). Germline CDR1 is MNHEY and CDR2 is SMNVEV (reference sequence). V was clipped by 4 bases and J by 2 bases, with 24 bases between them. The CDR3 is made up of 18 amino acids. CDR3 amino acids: CASSSFILLGTNPYEQYF. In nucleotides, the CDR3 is TGTGCCAGCAGTTCGTTTATACTACTAGGTACCAACCCCTACGAGCAGTACTTC.

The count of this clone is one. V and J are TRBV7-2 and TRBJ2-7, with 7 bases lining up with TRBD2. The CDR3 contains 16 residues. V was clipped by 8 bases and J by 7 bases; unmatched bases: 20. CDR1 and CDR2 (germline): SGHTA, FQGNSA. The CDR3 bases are TGTGCCAGCCCCTCTCCTACGCCCAGATCAGCGGGGGAGCAGTACTTC. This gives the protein CASPSPTPRSAGEQYF.

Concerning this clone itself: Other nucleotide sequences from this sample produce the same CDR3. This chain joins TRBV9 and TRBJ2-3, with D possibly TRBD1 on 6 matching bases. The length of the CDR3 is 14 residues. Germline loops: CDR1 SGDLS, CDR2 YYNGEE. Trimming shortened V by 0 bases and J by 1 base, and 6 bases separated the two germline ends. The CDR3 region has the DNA TGTGCCAGCAGCGTAGACAGGGGCACAGATACGCAGTATTTT. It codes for CASSVDRGTDTQYF. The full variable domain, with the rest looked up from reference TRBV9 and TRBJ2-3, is DSGVTQTPKHLITATGQRVTLRCSPRSGDLSVYWYQQSLDQGLQFLIQYYNGEERAKGNILERFSAQQFPDLHSELNLSSLELGDSALYFCASSVDRGTDTQYFGPGTRLTVL.

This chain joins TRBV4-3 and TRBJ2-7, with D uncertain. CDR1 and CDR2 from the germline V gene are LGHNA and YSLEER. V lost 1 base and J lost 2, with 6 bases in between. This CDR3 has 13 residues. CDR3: CASSQGEAYEQYF. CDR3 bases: TGCGCCAGCAGCCAAGGTGAGGCCTACGAGCAGTACTTC.

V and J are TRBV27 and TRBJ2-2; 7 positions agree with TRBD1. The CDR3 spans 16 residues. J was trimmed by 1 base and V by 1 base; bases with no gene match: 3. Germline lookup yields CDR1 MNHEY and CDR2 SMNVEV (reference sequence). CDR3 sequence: CASSLWDSKNTGELFF. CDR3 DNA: TGTGCCAGCAGTTTATGGGACAGCAAGAACACCGGGGAGCTGTTTTTT.

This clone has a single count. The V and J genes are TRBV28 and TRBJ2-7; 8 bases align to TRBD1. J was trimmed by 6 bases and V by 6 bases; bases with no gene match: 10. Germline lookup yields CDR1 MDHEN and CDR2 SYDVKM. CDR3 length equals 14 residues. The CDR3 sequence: CASSQNRDRLEQYF. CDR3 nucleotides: TGTGCCAGCAGCCAAAACCGGGACAGGCTCGAGCAGTACTTC.

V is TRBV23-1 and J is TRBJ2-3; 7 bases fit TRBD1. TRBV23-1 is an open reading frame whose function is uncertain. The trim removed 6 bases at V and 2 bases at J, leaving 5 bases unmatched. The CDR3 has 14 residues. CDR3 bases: TGCGCCAGCAGACAGGACAGGCCCACAGATACGCAGTATTTT. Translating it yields CASRQDRPTDTQYF.

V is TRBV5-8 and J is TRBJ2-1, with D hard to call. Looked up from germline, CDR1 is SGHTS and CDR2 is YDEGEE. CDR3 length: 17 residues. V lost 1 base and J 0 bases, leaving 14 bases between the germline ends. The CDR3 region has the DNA TGTGCCAGCAGCTTGCGCCGGGTCCTTAGCTCCTACAATGAGCAGTTCTTC. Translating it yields CASSLRRVLSSYNEQFF.

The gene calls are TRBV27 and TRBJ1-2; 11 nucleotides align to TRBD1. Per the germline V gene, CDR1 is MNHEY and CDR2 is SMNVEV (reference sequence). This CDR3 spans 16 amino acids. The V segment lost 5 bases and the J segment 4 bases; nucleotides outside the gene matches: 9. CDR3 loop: CASSPLGQGASYGYTF. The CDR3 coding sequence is TGTGCCAGCAGTCCGTTAGGACAGGGGGCTAGCTATGGCTACACCTTC.

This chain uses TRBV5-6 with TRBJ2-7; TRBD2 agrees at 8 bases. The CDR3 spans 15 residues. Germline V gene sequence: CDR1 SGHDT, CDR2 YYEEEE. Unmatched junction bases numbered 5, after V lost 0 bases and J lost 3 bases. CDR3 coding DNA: TGTGCCAGCAGCTTGGGGCTAGCGGGTAACTACGAGCAGTACTTC. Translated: CASSLGLAGNYEQYF. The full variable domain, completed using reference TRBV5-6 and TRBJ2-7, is DAGVTQSPTHLIKTRGQQVTLRCSPKSGHDTVSWYQQALGQGPQFIFQYYEEEERQRGNFPDRFSGHQFPNYSSELNVNALLLGDSALYLCASSLGLAGNYEQYFGPGTRLTVT.

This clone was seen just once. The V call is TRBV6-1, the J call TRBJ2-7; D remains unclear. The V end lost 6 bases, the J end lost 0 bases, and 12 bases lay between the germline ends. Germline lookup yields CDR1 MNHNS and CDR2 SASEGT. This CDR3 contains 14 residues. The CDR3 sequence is CASRDPGSSYEQYF. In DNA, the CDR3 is TGTGCCAGCAGGGATCCAGGCAGCTCCTACGAGCAGTACTTC.

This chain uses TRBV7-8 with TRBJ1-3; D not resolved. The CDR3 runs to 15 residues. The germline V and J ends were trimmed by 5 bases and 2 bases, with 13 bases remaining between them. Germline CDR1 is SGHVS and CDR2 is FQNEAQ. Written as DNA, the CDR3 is TGTGCCAGCAGCCCCTGGCGGGGTGCTGGAAACACCATATATTTT. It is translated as CASSPWRGAGNTIYF.

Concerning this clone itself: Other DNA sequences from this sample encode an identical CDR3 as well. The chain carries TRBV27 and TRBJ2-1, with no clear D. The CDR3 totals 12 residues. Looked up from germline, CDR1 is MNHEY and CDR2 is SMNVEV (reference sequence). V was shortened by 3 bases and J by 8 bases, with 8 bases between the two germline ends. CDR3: CASSLIGDEQFF. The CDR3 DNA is TGTGCCAGCAGTTTGATCGGTGATGAGCAGTTCTTC.

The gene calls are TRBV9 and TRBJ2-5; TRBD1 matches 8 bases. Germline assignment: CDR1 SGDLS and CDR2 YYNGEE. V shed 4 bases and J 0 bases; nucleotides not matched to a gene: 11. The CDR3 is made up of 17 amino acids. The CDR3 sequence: CASSSGQVNLYQETQYF. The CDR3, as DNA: TGTGCCAGCAGCTCGGGACAGGTCAATTTATACCAAGAGACCCAGTACTTC.

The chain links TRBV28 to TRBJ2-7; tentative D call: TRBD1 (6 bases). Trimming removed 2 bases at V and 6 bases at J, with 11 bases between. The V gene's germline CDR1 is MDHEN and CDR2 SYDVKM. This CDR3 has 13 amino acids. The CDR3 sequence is CASSLMQGSEQYF. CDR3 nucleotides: TGTGCCAGCAGTTTAATGCAGGGGAGCGAGCAGTACTTC.

The DNA of the CDR3 is TGTGCCAGCAGCTTGGGTTTAAACACCGGGGAGCTGTTTTTT. It specifies CASSLGLNTGELFF. This chain connects TRBV5-8 to TRBJ2-2; no definite D call. This CDR3 is 14 amino acids long. Trimming cost V 0 bases and J 2 bases, with 5 bases left between them. Germline CDR1 SGHTS, CDR2 YDEGEE.

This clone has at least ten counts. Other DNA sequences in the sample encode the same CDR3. CDR3 nucleotide sequence: TGTGCCAGCAGTTTATCCGGGAGAGTCTACGAGCAGTACTTC. Its translation is CASSLSGRVYEQYF. The genes are TRBV27 and TRBJ2-7, with a weak D call TRBD2 (6 bases). There are 14 residues in the CDR3. Trimming took 0 bases from V and 3 from J, leaving 9 bases between them. Germline V CDR1 and CDR2: MNHEY, SMNVEV (reference sequence).

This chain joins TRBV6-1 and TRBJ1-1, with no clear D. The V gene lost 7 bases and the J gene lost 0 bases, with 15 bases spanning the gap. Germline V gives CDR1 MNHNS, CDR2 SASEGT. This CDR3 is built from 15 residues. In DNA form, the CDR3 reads TGTGCCAGCACCCCCGGGCCTAGATTGAACACTGAAGCTTTCTTT. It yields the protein CASTPGPRLNTEAFF.

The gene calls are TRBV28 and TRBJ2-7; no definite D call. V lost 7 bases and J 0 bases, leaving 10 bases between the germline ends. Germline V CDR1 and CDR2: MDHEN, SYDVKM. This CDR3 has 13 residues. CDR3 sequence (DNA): TGTGCCAGCACCATCAAGAGCTCCTACGAGCAGTACTTC. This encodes CASTIKSSYEQYF.

CDR3 protein: CASSPQPLALGETQYF. In DNA form, the CDR3 reads TGTGCCAGCAGCCCTCAACCCCTGGCCCTTGGAGAGACCCAGTACTTC. The chain uses TRBV5-8 and TRBJ2-5, with D unclear. Germline CDR1 and CDR2: SGHTS and YDEGEE. The V gene lost 4 bases and the J gene lost 4 bases, with 20 bases spanning the gap. CDR3 length equals 16 residues.

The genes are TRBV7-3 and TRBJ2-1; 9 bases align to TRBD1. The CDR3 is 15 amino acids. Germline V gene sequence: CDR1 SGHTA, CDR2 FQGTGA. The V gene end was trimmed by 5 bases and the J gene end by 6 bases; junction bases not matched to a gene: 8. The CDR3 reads CASSLGTGPANEQFF. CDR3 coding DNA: TGTGCCAGCAGCCTTGGGACAGGGCCAGCCAATGAGCAGTTCTTC.

The CDR3 spells CAWRQGPIYEQYF. CDR3 DNA sequence: TGTGCCTGGAGACAGGGCCCAATCTACGAGCAGTACTTC. This rearrangement joins TRBV30 to TRBJ2-7, with a tentative D call TRBD1 (6 bases). This CDR3 spans 13 amino acids. In germline, CDR1 is GTSNPN, CDR2 SVGIG (reference sequence). Trimming removed 3 bases from V and 3 bases from J, with 12 bases in between.

The CDR3 nucleotides read TGTGCCAGCAGTTACCTGGGGTATTCTTCCTACGAGCAGTACTTC. This codes for CASSYLGYSSYEQYF. The J gene is TRBJ2-7, the V gene TRBV6-6; no clear D gene. The germline V gene has CDR1 MNHNY and CDR2 SVGAGI (reference sequence). This CDR3 region has 15 residues. V lost 2 bases, J lost 1 base, and 12 bases lay in between.

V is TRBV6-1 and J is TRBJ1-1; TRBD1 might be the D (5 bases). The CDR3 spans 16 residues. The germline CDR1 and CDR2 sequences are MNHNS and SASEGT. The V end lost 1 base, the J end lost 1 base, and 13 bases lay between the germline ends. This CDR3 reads CASSEEDGGTNTEAFF. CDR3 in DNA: TGTGCCAGCAGTGAAGAAGATGGGGGGACGAACACTGAAGCTTTCTTT.